The clone carrying this T cell receptor beta chain has just a few counts. The antigen is unknown. The V end lost 2 bases, the J end lost 8 bases, and 12 bases lay between the germline ends. The CDR3 consists of 13 residues. Germline lookup yields CDR1 SGHAT and CDR2 FQNNGV. A process of 5'RACE template switching, which added a universal primer site and UMIs, was used to make TCR cDNA. TCRdb analysed the 5' RACE reads with MiXCR anew, one entry per CDR3 protein. This table holds approximately 550,000 distinct CDR3 sequences, 13% found once. This sample was included in a study of T cells after yellow fever vaccination. Study details: Where fractions had low cell numbers, libraries were prepared from them with the SMART-Seq v4 Ultra Low Input RNA kit.

Points from the study as a whole: Re-detected after boosting: most primary clones, almost 98% of CD4 and over 80% of CD8.

Specimen: PBMCs, collected on the day of the yellow fever booster vaccination. This chain uses TRBV11-2 with TRBJ1-2; possible D gene TRBD1, 6 bases. The receptor was derived from a man aged 30 to 39 who received the YFV17D yellow fever vaccine. Written as DNA, the CDR3 is TGTGCCAGCAGCTTACAGGGGATCGAGGGCTACACCTTC. Its translation: CASSLQGIEGYTF.